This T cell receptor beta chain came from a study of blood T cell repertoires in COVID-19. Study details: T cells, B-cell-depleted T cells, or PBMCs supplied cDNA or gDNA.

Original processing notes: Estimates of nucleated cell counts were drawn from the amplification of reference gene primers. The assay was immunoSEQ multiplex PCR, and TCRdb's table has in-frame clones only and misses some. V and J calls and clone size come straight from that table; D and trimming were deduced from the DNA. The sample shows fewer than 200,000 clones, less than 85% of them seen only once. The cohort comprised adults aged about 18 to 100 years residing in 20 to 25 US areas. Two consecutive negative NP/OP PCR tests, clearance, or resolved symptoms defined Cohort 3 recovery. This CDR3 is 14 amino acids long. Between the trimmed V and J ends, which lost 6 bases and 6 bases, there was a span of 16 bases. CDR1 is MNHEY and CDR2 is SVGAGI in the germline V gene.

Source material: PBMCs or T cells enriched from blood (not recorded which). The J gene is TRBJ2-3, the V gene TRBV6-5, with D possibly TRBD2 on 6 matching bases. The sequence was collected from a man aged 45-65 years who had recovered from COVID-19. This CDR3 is CASSRLVLLDTQYF. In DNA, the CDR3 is TGTGCCAGCAGCCGACTAGTCCTGCTGGATACGCAGTATTTT.